These 26 T cell receptor beta chains were sequenced from one sample in a study of OX40 agonist ivuxolimab in advanced cancers. The protocol was immunoSEQ multiplex PCR, while the TCRdb copy is restricted to in-frame clones and leaves out a portion. The data hold 90,000 to 130,000 clones, with approximately 90% observed a single time. The sequenced sample was CD4+ or CD8+ T cells sorted from blood, obtained in a trial of the OX40 agonist ivuxolimab. The receptors here all came from an adult with an advanced solid tumor such as melanoma, head and neck, liver or kidney cancer.

The chain carries TRBV5-1 and TRBJ2-7; D may be TRBD1 (6 bases). Germline CDR1 SGHRS, CDR2 YFSETQ. Trimming took 0 bases from V and 1 from J, leaving 11 bases between them. This CDR3 has 15 amino acids. The CDR3 spells CASSLVGGWSYEQYF. In DNA form, the CDR3 reads TGCGCCAGCAGCTTGGTTGGGGGCTGGTCCTACGAGCAGTACTTC. The full variable domain, rest sourced from reference TRBV5-1 and TRBJ2-7, is KAGVTQTPRYLIKTRGQQVTLSCSPISGHRSVSWYQQTPGQGLQFLFEYFSETQRNKGNFPGRFSGRQFSNSRSEMNVSTLELGDSALYLCASSLVGGWSYEQYFGPGTRLTVT.

The chain is built from TRBV5-4 and TRBJ2-5; a possible D gene is TRBD1 (6 bases). This CDR3 region has 13 residues. In germline, CDR1 is SGHNT, CDR2 YYREEE (reference sequence). V gave up 4 bases and J gave up 4 bases, with 11 bases separating them. The DNA for the CDR3 is TGTGCCAGCAGCCCAGACAGGCGAGAGACCCAGTACTTC. This encodes CASSPDRRETQYF.

This chain joins TRBV11-2 and TRBJ2-7, with TRBD2 matching 10 bases. The CDR3 consists of 17 residues. Per the germline V gene, CDR1 is SGHAT and CDR2 is FQNNGV. The ends lost 7 bases at V and 5 bases at J; junction bases unmatched: 17. CDR3 sequence: CASTGAGLASSTHEQYF. The CDR3 nucleotides are TGTGCCAGCACCGGGGCGGGACTAGCGTCAAGCACCCACGAGCAGTACTTC.

The V gene is TRBV13, the J gene TRBJ2-3; D remains unclear. Trimming removed 5 bases from V and 3 bases from J, with 9 bases in between. The CDR3 has 13 residues. The V gene's germline CDR1 is PRHDT and CDR2 FYEKMQ (reference sequence). The CDR3 coding sequence is TGTGCCAGCAGCCTTTACCTAACAGATACGCAGTATTTT. Residues: CASSLYLTDTQYF.

The chain links TRBV9 to TRBJ2-2; D gene uncertain. Trimming shortened V by 0 bases and J by 6 bases, and 12 bases separated the two germline ends. From germline, CDR1 is SGDLS and CDR2 YYNGEE. CDR3 length: 15 amino acids. CDR3 amino acids: CASSVGKAFSGELFF. CDR3 nucleotide sequence: TGTGCCAGCAGCGTAGGAAAGGCTTTTTCCGGGGAGCTGTTTTTT. The variable domain in full, with the rest retrieved from reference TRBV9 and TRBJ2-2, is DSGVTQTPKHLITATGQRVTLRCSPRSGDLSVYWYQQSLDQGLQFLIQYYNGEERAKGNILERFSAQQFPDLHSELNLSSLELGDSALYFCASSVGKAFSGELFFGEGSRLTVL.

The J gene is TRBJ2-1, the V gene TRBV18, with unresolved D. The CDR3 totals 15 residues. V dropped 1 base and J dropped 4 bases, with 11 bases sitting between them. Germline CDR1 KGHSH, CDR2 LQKENI. CDR3 sequence reads: CASSPLSPSYNEQFF. CDR3 nucleotides: TGTGCCAGCTCACCACTCAGTCCCTCTTACAATGAGCAGTTCTTC.

Only one count was recorded for this clone. As DNA, the CDR3 is TGTGCCAGCTCACCGGGACATGGGTCCGGGGAGCTGTTTTTT. It codes for CASSPGHGSGELFF. This chain connects TRBV18 to TRBJ2-2; TRBD1 is a possible D gene (6 bases). Germline CDR1 reads KGHSH; CDR2 reads LQKENI. CDR3 length: 14 residues. Trimming took 3 bases from V and 6 from J, leaving 11 bases between them.

The sample holds one count of this clone. The genes are TRBV7-2 and TRBJ1-4; D is unresolved. V lost 5 bases and J 3 bases, leaving 13 bases between the germline ends. The CDR3 runs 15 residues. Per the germline V gene, CDR1 is SGHTA and CDR2 is FQGNSA. The CDR3 DNA reads TGTGCCAGCAGCCCTCCGGGAGCTTCTAATGAAAAACTGTTTTTT. It is translated as CASSPPGASNEKLFF. The full variable domain, its missing parts supplied by reference TRBV7-2 and TRBJ1-4, is GAGVSQSPSNKVTEKGKDVELRCDPISGHTALYWYRQSLGQGLEFLIYFQGNSAPDKSGLPSDRFSAERTGGSVSTLTIQRTQQEDSAVYLCASSPPGASNEKLFFGSGTQLSVL.

The CDR3 sequence is CASSEGTGKRGYTF. CDR3 nucleotide sequence: TGTGCCAGCAGTGAAGGGACCGGCAAAAGGGGCTACACCTTC. This chain joins TRBV25-1 and TRBJ1-2; possibly TRBD1 for D (5 bases). Trimming stripped 2 bases from V and 8 bases from J, with 15 bases between. Germline CDR1 is MGHDK and CDR2 is SYGVNS. This CDR3 is built from 14 residues.

As DNA, the CDR3 is TGTGCCTGGAGGCTAGCGACAGATACGCAGTATTTT. This codes for CAWRLATDTQYF. V is TRBV30 and J is TRBJ2-3; D perhaps matches TRBD2 (6 bases). V was clipped by 3 bases and J by 3 bases, with 7 bases between them. Germline V gene data show CDR1 as GTSNPN and CDR2 as SVGIG (reference sequence). The CDR3 has 12 residues.

V and J are TRBV6-1 and TRBJ1-5; D is unclear. This CDR3 has 16 residues. CDR1 is MNHNS and CDR2 is SASEGT in the germline V gene. Between the trimmed V and J ends, which lost 1 base and 0 bases, there was a span of 10 bases. The CDR3 DNA is TGTGCCAGCAGTGAAGTAAGATCCTATAGCAATCAGCCCCAGCATTTT. Translated, it gives CASSEVRSYSNQPQHF.

The sample holds one count of this clone. The chain uses TRBV19 and TRBJ1-3, with D hard to call. This CDR3 is built from 16 residues. CDR1 is LNHDA, CDR2 SQIVND, per germline (reference sequence). V shed 3 bases and J shed 4 bases, with 16 bases lying between them. CDR3 amino acids: CASSMVQSDQGNTIYF. The CDR3 region has the DNA TGTGCCAGTAGTATGGTACAGAGCGATCAAGGAAACACCATATATTTT.

This clone was detected only a few times. This chain links TRBV7-9 with TRBJ2-2, with 7 bases matching TRBD1. In germline, CDR1 is SEHNR, CDR2 FQNEAQ (reference sequence). The CDR3 is made up of 14 amino acids. V shed 3 bases, J shed 7 bases, and the junction held 5 bases outside the gene matches. The CDR3 loop is CASSFQGVVGELFF. DNA for the CDR3: TGTGCCAGCAGCTTCCAGGGGGTTGTCGGGGAGCTGTTTTTT. The full variable domain, with the rest looked up from reference TRBV7-9 and TRBJ2-2, is DTGVSQNPRHKITKRGQNVTFRCDPISEHNRLYWYRQTLGQGPEFLTYFQNEAQLEKSRLLSDRFSAERPKGSFSTLEIQRTEQGDSAMYLCASSFQGVVGELFFGEGSRLTVL.

The CDR3 DNA reads as TGTGCCAGCAGATATGGGACAGGGGGTGTATATGGCTACACCTTC. Protein: CASRYGTGGVYGYTF. The chain carries TRBV6-6 and TRBJ1-2, with 11 bases that match TRBD1. The germline V gene has CDR1 MNHNY and CDR2 SVGAGI (reference sequence). V shed 6 bases, J shed 5 bases, and the junction held 8 bases outside the gene matches. The CDR3 contains 15 residues.

This clone was found once. This rearrangement joins TRBV7-3 to TRBJ2-2; possible D gene TRBD2, 5 bases. The V end was cut by 5 bases, the J end by 6 bases, with 10 bases between. The CDR3 extends over 13 amino acids. Germline CDR1 SGHTA, CDR2 FQGTGA. This CDR3 is CASSALRAGELFF. CDR3 in DNA: TGTGCCAGCAGCGCCCTGCGGGCCGGGGAGCTGTTTTTT. Based on the CDR3 plus reference TRBV7-3 and TRBJ2-2, the full variable domain is GAGVSQTPSNKVTEKGKYVELRCDPISGHTALYWYRQSLGQGPEFLIYFQGTGAADDSGLPNDRFFAVRPEGSVSTLKIQRTERGDSAVYLCASSALRAGELFFGEGSRLTVL.

J is TRBJ2-7 and V is TRBV9; possible D gene TRBD2, 5 bases. Germline values: CDR1 SGDLS, CDR2 YYNGEE. V was shortened by 0 bases and J by 5 bases, with 15 bases between the two germline ends. The CDR3 totals 15 residues. The CDR3 loop is CASSVGGNEENEQYF. As DNA, the CDR3 is TGTGCCAGCAGCGTAGGAGGGAATGAGGAGAACGAGCAGTACTTC.

The chain has TRBV10-3 and TRBJ2-3, with D possibly being TRBD1 or TRBD2 (5 bases each). Between the trimmed V and J ends, which lost 2 bases and 4 bases, there was a span of 10 bases. Germline V CDR1 and CDR2: ENHRY, SYGVKD. The CDR3 is 14 amino acids. CDR3 residues: CAISERDGPDTQYF. The CDR3 bases are TGTGCCATCAGTGAGAGGGACGGACCAGATACGCAGTATTTT.

This chain's CDR3 is CASSPLSAGPYNEQFF. CDR3 DNA sequence: TGCGCCAGTTCTCCCCTTTCGGCGGGCCCCTACAATGAGCAGTTCTTC. The chain links TRBV5-1 to TRBJ2-1; D possibly corresponds to TRBD2 (5 bases). Trimming shortened V by 8 bases and J by 2 bases, and 20 bases separated the two germline ends. This CDR3 contains 16 residues. Germline CDR1 reads SGHRS; CDR2 reads YFSETQ.

The chain is built from TRBV19 and TRBJ2-3; 10 bases are a match to TRBD2. V trimming: 0 bases; J trimming: 4 bases; junction bases outside the gene matches: 7. Germline V gives CDR1 LNHDA, CDR2 SQIVND (reference sequence). CDR3 length: 17 residues. The CDR3 sequence: CASSIEAGGPVADTQYF. The CDR3 DNA is TGTGCCAGTAGTATAGAAGCGGGGGGGCCAGTAGCAGATACGCAGTATTTT.

This CDR3 reads CASSLRRQNTEAFF. The CDR3 region has the DNA TGTGCCAGCAGTTTAAGAAGACAGAACACTGAAGCTTTCTTT. The V gene is TRBV27, the J gene TRBJ1-1; no definite D call. V was shortened by 2 bases and J by 1 base, with 8 bases between the two germline ends. The CDR3 runs to 14 residues. Germline V gene data show CDR1 as MNHEY and CDR2 as SMNVEV (reference sequence).

This chain joins TRBV7-3 and TRBJ2-1; D not certain. There are 15 residues in the CDR3. CDR1 is SGHTA, CDR2 FQGTGA, per germline. The V end was cut by 2 bases, the J end by 0 bases, with 8 bases between. The CDR3 loop reads CASSLWGSSYNEQFF. As DNA, the CDR3 is TGTGCCAGCAGCTTATGGGGAAGCTCCTACAATGAGCAGTTCTTC.

CDR3 protein: CSVPPLNADEQFF. CDR3 coding DNA: TGCAGCGTTCCACCCCTCAATGCGGATGAGCAGTTCTTC. The gene calls are TRBV29-1 and TRBJ2-1, with no clear D. Per the germline V gene, CDR1 is SQVTM and CDR2 is ANQGSEA. Trimming removed 5 bases from V and 8 bases from J, with 16 bases in between. The CDR3 is made up of 13 amino acids.

By proportion, this clone is medium-sized (0.01 to 0.1%). The chain combines TRBV19 with TRBJ2-2; 7 bases line up with TRBD1. The V gene end was trimmed by 6 bases and the J gene end by 3 bases; junction bases not matched to a gene: 7. The CDR3 is made up of 15 amino acids. Germline V gene data show CDR1 as LNHDA and CDR2 as SQIVND (reference sequence). CDR3 loop: CASRSGTEYTGELFF. The CDR3 DNA reads TGTGCCAGTAGGTCCGGGACAGAATACACCGGGGAGCTGTTTTTT.

This chain joins TRBV5-1 and TRBJ1-1; tentatively, D is TRBD1 (5 bases). The V end was cut by 0 bases, the J end by 0 bases, with 9 bases between. Germline V lookup: CDR1 SGHRS, CDR2 YFSETQ. The CDR3 consists of 15 residues. CDR3 protein: CASSLALGVNTEAFF. CDR3 nucleotides: TGCGCCAGCAGCTTGGCGTTAGGGGTGAACACTGAAGCTTTCTTT.

The chain couples TRBV11-1 to TRBJ2-2; D is undetermined. CDR1 is SGHAT, CDR2 FQDESV, per germline (reference sequence). Trimming left V 1 base short and J 2 bases short, with 8 bases between. The CDR3 is made up of 15 amino acids. The CDR3 DNA reads as TGTGCCAGCAGCTTAGGGATACGAAACACCGGGGAGCTGTTTTTT. Amino acid sequence: CASSLGIRNTGELFF.

The chain couples TRBV10-2 to TRBJ1-2; TRBD1 aligns across 7 bases. With V trimmed by 6 bases and J by 1 base, 2 bases remained unmatched. This CDR3 region has 13 residues. The germline CDR1 and CDR2 sequences are WSHSY and SAAADI. The CDR3 protein is CASRSGGNYGYTF. As DNA, the CDR3 is TGCGCCAGCAGGTCAGGGGGTAACTATGGCTACACCTTC.